Listed below are T cell receptor beta chains from one sample, sequenced in a study of read filtering for tumor transcriptome and immune sequencing. TCRdb reanalysed the reads using MiXCR and keeps one entry per CDR3 protein. The table records about 86,000 distinct CDR3 sequences, 10% to 15% of them present only once. Source material: a population of CD138-negative cells sorted from bone marrow. These receptors were taken from a donor older than 35 with multiple myeloma. Each CDR3 is given with its conserved first and last residue. The D gene is left open where the match is weak. Clone sizes are given selectively: once, few, many, or a class where the clone is expanded.

abundance,v_gene,j_gene,d_gene,CDR3aa,CDR3nt
few,TRBV7-9,TRBJ2-1,TRBD2,CASSPRPTGLAGGKFF,TGTGCCAGCAGCCCTCGCCCTACGGGACTAGCGGGAGGAAAGTTCTTC
.,TRBV14,TRBJ2-3,TRBD2,CASSQLAGLGDTQYF,TGTGCCAGCAGCCAGCTAGCGGGATTGGGGGATACGCAGTATTTT
many,TRBV29-1,TRBJ1-2,.,CSVEDQRGYYGYTF,TGCAGCGTTGAAGATCAACGGGGCTACTATGGCTACACCTTC
many,TRBV20-1,TRBJ1-1,.,CSARHPYGTEAFF,TGCAGTGCTAGACACCCCTACGGCACTGAAGCTTTCTTT
many,TRBV12-3/TRBV12-4,TRBJ1-2,TRBD1,CASSLGQGTDYGYTF,TGTGCCAGCAGTCTGGGACAGGGTACCGACTATGGCTACACCTTC
many,TRBV12-5,TRBJ1-6,.,CASGLDQRTHRNSPLHF,TGTGCTAGTGGTTTGGACCAACGGACCCACCGCAATTCACCCCTCCACTTT
many,TRBV2,TRBJ2-7,.,CASSPWQGSEQYF,TGTGCCAGCAGTCCCTGGCAGGGCTCGGAGCAGTACTTC
many,TRBV28,TRBJ1-1,TRBD1,CASSFGTGVNTEAFF,TGTGCCAGCAGTTTCGGGACAGGAGTGAACACTGAAGCTTTCTTT
many,TRBV11-2,TRBJ2-1,TRBD1,CASSSRQGTYNEQFF,TGTGCCAGCAGCTCCCGACAGGGGACCTACAATGAGCAGTTCTTC
few,TRBV29-1,TRBJ2-3,.,CSVEDLSSSGTDTQYF,TGCAGCGTTGAAGATCTTAGTAGCAGTGGCACAGATACGCAGTATTTT
many,TRBV7-6,TRBJ2-5,.,CASSLLSSTQGTQYF,TGTGCCAGCAGCCTGCTTTCTAGTACGCAAGGGACCCAGTACTTC
many,TRBV20-1,TRBJ1-5,.,CSASGNSNQPQHF,TGCAGTGCTAGTGGAAATAGCAATCAGCCCCAGCATTTT
many,TRBV6-1,TRBJ1-1,.,CASSEAFNLNTEAFF,TGTGCCAGCAGTGAAGCGTTTAACTTGAACACTGAAGCTTTCTTT
.,TRBV7-2,TRBJ2-7,.,CASSRRGRLREQYF,TGTGCCAGCAGCCGACGAGGACGTCTGCGCGAGCAGTACTTC
many,TRBV25-1,TRBJ2-1,.,CASSEYGGSYNEQFF,TGTGCCAGCAGTGAATATGGAGGCTCCTACAATGAGCAGTTCTTC
many,TRBV4-1,TRBJ2-4,.,CASSQVTLDIQYF,TGCGCCAGCAGCCAAGTGACGTTGGACATTCAGTACTTC
many,TRBV7-9,TRBJ2-1,TRBD1,CASGPLPGQGKGEQFF,TGTGCCAGCGGTCCACTTCCGGGACAGGGGAAGGGTGAGCAGTTCTTC
.,TRBV29-1,TRBJ2-3,.,CSVEDPSSSDTQDF,TGCAGCGTTGAAGACCCTAGCTCGTCCGATACGCAGGATTTT
.,TRBV5-6,TRBJ2-2,.,CASSRNGAGDGELFF,TGTGCCAGCAGCCGGAACGGGGCGGGTGACGGGGAGCTGTTTTTT
many,TRBV19,TRBJ1-5,TRBD1,CARGTGLSGNQPQHF,TGTGCCAGAGGGACAGGCTTATCGGGCAATCAGCCCCAGCATTTT
.,TRBV28,TRBJ2-7,TRBD2,CASSPHSGRGAYEQYF,TGTGCCAGCAGTCCCCATAGCGGGAGAGGGGCCTACGAGCAGTACTTC
many,TRBV7-9,TRBJ2-1,TRBD2,CASSSPLSGRAYNEQFF,TGTGCCAGCAGCTCGCCCCTTAGCGGGAGGGCCTACAATGAGCAGTTCTTC
many,TRBV20-1,TRBJ2-1,TRBD2,CSASPTSGIIYEQFF,TGCAGTGCTAGTCCAACTAGCGGGATTATATATGAGCAGTTCTTC
many,TRBV5-5,TRBJ2-3,.,CASSGGSDTQYF,TGTGCCAGCAGTGGGGGATCAGATACGCAGTATTTT
many,TRBV5-1,TRBJ1-1,.,CASSGGSGNTEAFF,TGCGCCAGCAGCGGGGGCTCCGGGAACACTGAAGCTTTCTTT
many,TRBV6-2/TRBV6-3,TRBJ2-3,TRBD2,CASSHNLSGRLGTQYF,TGTGCCAGCAGCCACAACCTTAGCGGGAGGCTGGGTACGCAGTATTTT
many,TRBV29-1,TRBJ1-1,.,CSVGSGDNTEAFF,TGCAGCGTTGGTTCAGGGGATAACACTGAAGCTTTCTTT
.,TRBV7-3,TRBJ2-6,.,CASSLSGQKGSGANVLTF,TGTGCCAGCAGCTTAAGTGGACAGAAGGGATCTGGGGCCAACGTCCTGACTTTC
many,TRBV3-1,TRBJ2-7,.,CASTPGVRYNEQYF,TGTGCCAGCACTCCCGGGGTCCGGTATAACGAGCAGTACTTC
many,TRBV12-3/TRBV12-4,TRBJ2-1,TRBD1,CASSSGQVANEQFF,TGTGCCAGCAGTTCTGGACAGGTGGCTAATGAGCAGTTCTTC
.,TRBV11-3,TRBJ2-5,.,CASSLGPMGPWEAQYF,TGTGCCAGCAGCTTAGGCCCAATGGGCCCTTGGGAGGCCCAGTACTTC
.,TRBV6-2/TRBV6-3,TRBJ2-1,TRBD2,CATGLAGPNEQFF,TGTGCCACCGGACTAGCGGGGCCCAATGAGCAGTTCTTC
many,TRBV6-1,TRBJ2-1,.,CASSDWRDNEQFF,TGTGCCAGCAGTGACTGGAGGGACAATGAGCAGTTCTTC
.,TRBV5-1,TRBJ2-7,.,CASSLGTVSYKQYF,TGCGCCAGCAGCTTGGGGACGGTTTCCTACAAGCAGTACTTC
many,TRBV30,TRBJ2-1,.,CARAGQTWNEQFF,TGTGCCCGGGCAGGGCAAACCTGGAATGAGCAGTTCTTC
few,TRBV5-6,TRBJ1-5,TRBD1,CASSLVRQGAPDTQHF,TGTGCCAGCAGCTTGGTGAGACAGGGGGCTCCAGATACGCAGCATTTT
many,TRBV29-1,TRBJ2-1,TRBD1,CSTRTGGGNEQFF,TGCAGCACCAGGACAGGGGGAGGCAATGAGCAGTTCTTC
once,TRBV10-3,TRBJ2-6,.,CGISEPGANVLTF,TGTGGCATCAGTGAGCCCGGGGCCAACGTCCTGACTTTC
many,TRBV23-1,TRBJ2-1,TRBD2,CASSHPWTSRSNEQFF,TGCGCCAGCAGTCACCCCTGGACTAGCAGAAGCAATGAGCAGTTCTTC
.,TRBV5-1,TRBJ2-7,TRBD2,CASSLGLAGGAYEQYF,TGCGCCAGCAGCCTAGGACTAGCGGGAGGCGCCTACGAGCAGTACTTC
many,TRBV6-1,TRBJ2-5,.,CASSERQGGETQYF,TGTGCCAGCAGTGAGCGGCAGGGCGGAGAGACCCAGTACTTC
few,TRBV11-2,TRBJ2-2,.,CASSSSWNTGELFF,TGTGCCAGCAGCTCTTCTTGGAACACCGGGGAGCTGTTTTTT
many,TRBV24-1,TRBJ2-2,.,CATSEVTGTTNTGELFF,TGTGCCACCAGTGAAGTAACCGGGACAACGAACACCGGGGAGCTGTTTTTT
many,TRBV5-1,TRBJ2-1,.,CASSFRGGGWNEQFF,TGCGCCAGCAGCTTTAGGGGTGGAGGATGGAATGAGCAGTTCTTC
few,TRBV20-1,TRBJ2-3,.,CSARDPRGTDTQYF,TGCAGTGCACGGGACCCTCGGGGCACAGATACGCAGTATTTT
.,TRBV5-4,TRBJ2-3,.,CASSLGASNTDTQYF,TGTGCCAGCAGCTTGGGGGCGTCTAACACAGATACGCAGTATTTT
.,TRBV4-2,TRBJ2-2,.,CASSQPGMGLTGELFF,TGTGCCAGCAGCCAACCCGGGATGGGGTTGACCGGGGAGCTGTTTTTT
.,TRBV29-1,TRBJ2-1,TRBD1,CSVEIWDSHYNEQFF,TGCAGCGTTGAAATTTGGGACAGCCACTACAATGAGCAGTTCTTC
many,TRBV20-1,TRBJ2-3,.,CSAIGPGDTQYF,TGCAGTGCGATAGGCCCAGGAGATACGCAGTATTTT
many,TRBV5-1,TRBJ2-6,.,CASSFWQLKGDSGANVLTF,TGCGCCAGCAGCTTTTGGCAGCTGAAGGGGGACTCTGGGGCCAACGTCCTGACTTTC
many,TRBV29-1,TRBJ2-7,TRBD2,CSVAFSGKSYEQYF,TGCAGCGTTGCCTTCAGCGGGAAATCCTACGAGCAGTACTTC
.,TRBV7-2,TRBJ1-4,.,CASSVGQGAREKRFF,.
many,TRBV5-1,TRBJ2-2,TRBD2,CASSPGTSGGANTGELFF,TGCGCCAGCAGCCCGGGGACTAGCGGGGGAGCGAACACCGGGGAGCTGTTTTTT
many,TRBV9,TRBJ1-1,.,CASSGQVNTEAFF,TGTGCCAGCAGCGGTCAAGTAAACACTGAAGCTTTCTTT
many,TRBV5-1,TRBJ1-5,.,CASSLATGPNQPQHF,TGCGCCAGCAGCTTGGCCACAGGACCCAATCAGCCCCAGCATTTT